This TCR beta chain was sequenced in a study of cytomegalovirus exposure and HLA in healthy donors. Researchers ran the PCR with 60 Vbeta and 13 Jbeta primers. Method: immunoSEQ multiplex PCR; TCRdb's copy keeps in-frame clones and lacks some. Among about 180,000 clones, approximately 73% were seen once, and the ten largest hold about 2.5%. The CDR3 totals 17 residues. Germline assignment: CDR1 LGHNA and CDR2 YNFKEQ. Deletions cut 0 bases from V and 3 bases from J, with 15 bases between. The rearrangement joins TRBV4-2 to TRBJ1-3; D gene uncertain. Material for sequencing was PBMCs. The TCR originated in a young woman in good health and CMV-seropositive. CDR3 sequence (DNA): TGTGCCAGCAGCCAAGATTTCAGGAGAGGGATTGGAAACACCATATATTTT. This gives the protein CASSQDFRRGIGNTIYF.